In its sample, the clone carrying this TCR beta chain was seen once. Its antigen remains unknown. This entry comes from a study of shared clonotypes between healthy human individuals. Background on the study: Donors were a couple of women and a few men aged 18 to 49.

General observations from the study: Naive subsets generally exceeded memory subsets in estimated richness. The sole specimen, blood, was sampled, and tissue repertoires likely differ.

J lost 6 bases, V lost 5 bases, and 8 bases had no gene match. CDR1 and CDR2 from the germline V gene are SGHRS and YFSETQ. The CDR3 has 14 residues. Researchers ran the assay at a deep level. Method: immunoSEQ multiplex PCR; TCRdb's copy keeps in-frame clones and lacks some. The data show roughly 2,300,000 clones, 85% to 95% seen once. This chain joins TRBV5-1 and TRBJ2-1; TRBD2 matches 7 bases. The TCR sequence derives from a man younger than 30 in good health. Some clones in this sample may be carry-over from other donors' samples. The sequenced sample consisted of naive CD4+ T cells from PBMCs. Subset defined: CD45RA+ positively selected. CDR3 residues: CASSKTTSLNEQFF. The CDR3 nucleotides read TGCGCCAGCAGTAAAACGACTAGCCTCAATGAGCAGTTCTTC.